The present TCR beta chain was sequenced within a study of cytomegalovirus exposure and HLA in healthy donors. Study-wide results and limits: The study flagged approximately 180 TCR beta chains as cytomegalovirus-associated. Across donors, presence/absence analyses took sequencing depth to be roughly uniform.

Concerning this clone itself: Antigen: not known.

With 1 base removed from V and 11 bases from J, the gap between germline ends came to 11 bases. The CDR3 runs to 12 residues. CDR1 and CDR2 from the germline V gene are LNHDA and SQIVND (reference sequence). The PCR was carried out with 60 Vbeta primers and 13 Jbeta primers. TCRdb keeps only in-frame clones here, not all; method: immunoSEQ multiplex PCR. The sample has approximately 190,000 clones, roughly 73% seen once. The source material was PBMCs. This sequence originates from a woman younger than 45 in good health and CMV-seropositive. The chain links TRBV19 to TRBJ1-1, with D possibly TRBD1 on 5 matching bases. CDR3 amino acids: CASSIVGQGAFF. DNA of the CDR3: TGTGCCAGTAGTATAGTCGGGCAGGGTGCTTTCTTT.